The clone carrying this T cell receptor beta chain was counted a few times. The CDR3 covers 14 residues. The V end was cut by 4 bases, the J end by 5 bases, with 14 bases between. CDR1 is SGHTA and CDR2 is FQGNSA in the germline V gene. This specimen belongs to a study of blood T cell repertoires in COVID-19. Overall study context: Collection of acute and convalescent COVID-19 samples took place in the United States, Italy and Spain. T cells, B-cell-depleted T cells, or PBMCs supplied cDNA or gDNA.

Original methodology: Nucleated cell number was recorded as an estimate derived from reference gene primer amplification. Measured with immunoSEQ multiplex PCR; TCRdb has only the in-frame clones, and not every one. For V, J and clone size, that table is used; D and trimming come from the DNA. Of some 120,000 clones in the sample, more than 75% were seen once. The sample was peripheral blood. This receptor was taken from a man aged 50-60 years with active COVID-19. The chain has TRBV7-2 and TRBJ1-2, with a tentative D call TRBD1 (6 bases). The CDR3 loop is CASSSSGGQYGYTF. CDR3 DNA sequence: TGTGCCAGCAGCTCCTCGGGGGGACAATATGGCTACACCTTC. The full variable domain, its missing parts supplied by reference TRBV7-2 and TRBJ1-2, is GAGVSQSPSNKVTEKGKDVELRCDPISGHTALYWYRQSLGQGLEFLIYFQGNSAPDKSGLPSDRFSAERTGGSVSTLTIQRTQQEDSAVYLCASSSSGGQYGYTFGSGTRLTVV.